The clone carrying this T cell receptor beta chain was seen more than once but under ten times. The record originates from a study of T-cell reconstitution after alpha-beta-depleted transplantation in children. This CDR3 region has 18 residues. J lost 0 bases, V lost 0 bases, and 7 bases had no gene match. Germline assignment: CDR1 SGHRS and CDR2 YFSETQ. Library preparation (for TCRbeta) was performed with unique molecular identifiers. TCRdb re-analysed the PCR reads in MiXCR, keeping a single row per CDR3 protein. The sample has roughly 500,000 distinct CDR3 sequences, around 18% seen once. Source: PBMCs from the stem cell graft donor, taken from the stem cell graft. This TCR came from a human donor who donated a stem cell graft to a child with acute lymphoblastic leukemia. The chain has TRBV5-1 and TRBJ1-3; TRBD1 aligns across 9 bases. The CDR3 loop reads CASSLVTGGSNSGNTIYF. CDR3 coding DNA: TGCGCCAGCAGCTTGGTAACAGGGGGCTCCAACTCTGGAAACACCATATATTTT.